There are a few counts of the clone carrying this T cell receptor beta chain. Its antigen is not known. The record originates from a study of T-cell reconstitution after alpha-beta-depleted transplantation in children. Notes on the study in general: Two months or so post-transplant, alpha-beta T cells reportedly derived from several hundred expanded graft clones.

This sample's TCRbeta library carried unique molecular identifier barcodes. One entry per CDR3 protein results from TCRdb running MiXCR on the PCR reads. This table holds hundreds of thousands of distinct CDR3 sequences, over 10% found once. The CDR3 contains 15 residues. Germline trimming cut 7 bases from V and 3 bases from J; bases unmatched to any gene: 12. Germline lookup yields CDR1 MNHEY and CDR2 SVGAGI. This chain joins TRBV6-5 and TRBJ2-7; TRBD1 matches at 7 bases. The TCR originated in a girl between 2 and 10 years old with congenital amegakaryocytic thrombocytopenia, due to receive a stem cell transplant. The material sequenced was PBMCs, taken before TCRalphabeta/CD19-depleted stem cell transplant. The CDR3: CASNSNTGDLYEQYF. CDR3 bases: TGTGCCAGCAACTCGAATACAGGGGATCTCTACGAGCAGTACTTC.